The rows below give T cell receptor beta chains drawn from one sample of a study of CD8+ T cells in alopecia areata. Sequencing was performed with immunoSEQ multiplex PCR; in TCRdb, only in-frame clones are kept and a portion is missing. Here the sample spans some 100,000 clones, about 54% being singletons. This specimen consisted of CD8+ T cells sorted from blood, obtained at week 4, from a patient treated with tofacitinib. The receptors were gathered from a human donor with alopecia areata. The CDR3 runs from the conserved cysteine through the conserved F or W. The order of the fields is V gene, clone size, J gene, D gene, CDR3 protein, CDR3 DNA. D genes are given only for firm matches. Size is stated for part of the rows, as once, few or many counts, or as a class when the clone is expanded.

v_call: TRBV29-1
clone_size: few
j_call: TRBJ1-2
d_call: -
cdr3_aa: CSAADTTNYGYTF
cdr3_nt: TGCAGCGCCGCGGACACTACCAACTATGGCTACACCTTC

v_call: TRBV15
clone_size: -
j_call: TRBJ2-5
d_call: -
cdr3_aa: CATSETVGRYQETQYF
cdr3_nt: TGTGCCACCAGCGAGACCGTGGGACGGTACCAAGAGACCCAGTACTTC

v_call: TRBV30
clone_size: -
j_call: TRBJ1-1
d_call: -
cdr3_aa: CAWSVEWNTEAFF
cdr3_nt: TGTGCCTGGAGTGTTGAGTGGAACACTGAAGCTTTCTTT

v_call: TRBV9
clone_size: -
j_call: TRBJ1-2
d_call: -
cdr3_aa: CASSVGQGEIGYTF
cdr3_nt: TGTGCCAGCAGCGTAGGTCAGGGAGAGATTGGCTACACCTTC

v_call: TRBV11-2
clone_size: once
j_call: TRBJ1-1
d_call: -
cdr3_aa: CASSYPVALMNTEAFF
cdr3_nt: TGTGCCAGCAGCTACCCAGTGGCACTAATGAACACTGAAGCTTTCTTT

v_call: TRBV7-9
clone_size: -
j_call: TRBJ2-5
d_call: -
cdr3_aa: CASSDSPGFQETQYF
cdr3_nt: TGTGCCAGCAGCGACTCACCGGGATTCCAAGAGACCCAGTACTTC

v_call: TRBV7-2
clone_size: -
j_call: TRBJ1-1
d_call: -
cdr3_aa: CASSWMPGTKWNTEAFF
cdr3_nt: TGTGCCAGCAGCTGGATGCCTGGGACAAAGTGGAACACTGAAGCTTTCTTT

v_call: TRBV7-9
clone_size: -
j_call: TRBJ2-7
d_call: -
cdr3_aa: CASSSTWTGETFYEQYF
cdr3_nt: TGTGCCAGCAGCTCGACTTGGACGGGGGAGACCTTCTACGAGCAGTACTTC

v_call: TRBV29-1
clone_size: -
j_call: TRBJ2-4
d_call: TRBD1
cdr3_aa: CSVTGKRNIQYF
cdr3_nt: TGCAGCGTGACAGGGAAGAGGAACATTCAGTACTTC

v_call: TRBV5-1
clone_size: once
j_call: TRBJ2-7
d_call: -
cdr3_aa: CASSPEGGSYEQYF
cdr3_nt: TGCGCCAGCAGCCCCGAAGGTGGGAGCTACGAGCAGTACTTC

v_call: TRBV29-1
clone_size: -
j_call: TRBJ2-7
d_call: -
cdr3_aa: CSVGTGYEQYF
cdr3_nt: TGCAGCGTTGGCACAGGGTACGAGCAGTACTTC

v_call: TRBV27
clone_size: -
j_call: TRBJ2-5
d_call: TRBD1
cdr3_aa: CASKGGTLTEETQYF
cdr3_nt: TGTGCCAGCAAAGGGGGCACTTTAACCGAGGAGACCCAGTACTTC

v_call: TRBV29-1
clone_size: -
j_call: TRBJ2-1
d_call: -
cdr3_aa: CSVEVVRGYNEQFF
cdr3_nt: TGCAGCGTTGAAGTGGTCCGGGGATACAATGAGCAGTTCTTC

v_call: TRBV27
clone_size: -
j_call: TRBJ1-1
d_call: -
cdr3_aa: CASSLYRTTEAFF
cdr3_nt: TGTGCCAGCAGTTTATACCGGACCACTGAAGCTTTCTTT

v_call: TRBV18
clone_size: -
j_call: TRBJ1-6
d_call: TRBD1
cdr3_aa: CASSPRGQGNNSPLHF
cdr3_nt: TGTGCCAGCTCACCTCGGGGACAGGGTAATAATTCACCCCTCCACTTT